This T cell receptor (beta chain) originates from a study of T cell responses to AZD1222 COVID-19 vaccine. Study results and caveats: At 160-218 and 743-854, vaccine-associated CD4 TCRs were dominant, and they spanned spike. Only a handful of people who got AZD1222 tested seropositive at baseline.

The data were produced by immunoSEQ multiplex PCR, yet TCRdb's version contains in-frame clones alone and is incomplete. The sample has 120,000 or so clones; about 88% are singletons. Worth noting for this clone: What it binds is not known.

The CDR3 is 14 residues long. V dropped 0 bases and J dropped 4 bases, with 7 bases sitting between them. Germline-derived CDR1 and CDR2 are KGHDR and SFDVKD. V usage is TRBV24-1 and J usage is TRBJ2-3, with D tentatively TRBD2 (5 bases). The starting material was peripheral blood, obtained on day 0 of AZD1222 vaccination. The sequence derives from an adult in good health. The CDR3 region has the DNA TGTGCCACCAGTGATTTGCGAGCGGCAGATACGCAGTATTTT. It is translated as CATSDLRAADTQYF.